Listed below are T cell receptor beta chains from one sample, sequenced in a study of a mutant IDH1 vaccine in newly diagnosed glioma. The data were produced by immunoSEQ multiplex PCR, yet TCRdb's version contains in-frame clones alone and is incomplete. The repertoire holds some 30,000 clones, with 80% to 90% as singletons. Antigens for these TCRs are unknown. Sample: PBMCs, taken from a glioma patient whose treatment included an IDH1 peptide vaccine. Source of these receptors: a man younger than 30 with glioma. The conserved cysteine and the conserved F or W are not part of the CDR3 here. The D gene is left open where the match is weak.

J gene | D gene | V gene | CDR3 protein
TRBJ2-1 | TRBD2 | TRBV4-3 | ASSQDLAGGYNEQF
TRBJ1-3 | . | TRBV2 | ARRGKGPINTIY
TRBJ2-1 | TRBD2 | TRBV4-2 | ASSLPEGGSFYNEQF
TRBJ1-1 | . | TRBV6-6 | ASNPRGETEAF
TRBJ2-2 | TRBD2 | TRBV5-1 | ASSLGLAGGPNGELF
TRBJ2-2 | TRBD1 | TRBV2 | ASLRTGGTGELF
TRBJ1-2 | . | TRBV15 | ATSNFGVAHPGS
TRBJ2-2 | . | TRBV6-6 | ASSPPGTSTGELF
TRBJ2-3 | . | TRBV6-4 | ASSAQSTDTQY
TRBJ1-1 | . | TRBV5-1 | ASSSGQLNTEAF
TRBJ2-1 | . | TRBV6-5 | ASSGGVSREQF
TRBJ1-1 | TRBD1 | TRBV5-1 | ASSWKGQETEAF
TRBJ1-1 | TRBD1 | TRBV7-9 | ASSLGQGASAF
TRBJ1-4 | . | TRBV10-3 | AISEGEKLF
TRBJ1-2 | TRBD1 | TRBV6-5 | ASSKDRGLNYGYT
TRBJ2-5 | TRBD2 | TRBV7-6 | ASSLAPGTRQETQY
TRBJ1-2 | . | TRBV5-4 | ASSFRAGDGYT
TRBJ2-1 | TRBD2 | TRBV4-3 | ASSQRLADNNEQF
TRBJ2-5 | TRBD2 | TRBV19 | ASSRWGGPQETQY
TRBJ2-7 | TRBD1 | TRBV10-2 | ASTKTGTSYEQY
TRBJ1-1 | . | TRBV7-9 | ASSGRTDNTEAF
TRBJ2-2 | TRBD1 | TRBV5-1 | ASSPGQSNTGELF
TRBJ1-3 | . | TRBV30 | ACLEDSGNTIY
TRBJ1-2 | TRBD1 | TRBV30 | AWKIQGAYYGYT
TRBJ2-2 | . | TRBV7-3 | ASSFPPGELF
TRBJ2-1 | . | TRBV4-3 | ASSLAHEWGDNEQF
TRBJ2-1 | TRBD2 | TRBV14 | ASSRLAAYNEQF
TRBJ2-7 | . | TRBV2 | ASTGLSSYEQY
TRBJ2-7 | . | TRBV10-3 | AISESNGYLDEQY
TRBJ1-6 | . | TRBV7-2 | ASSLPPKESPLH
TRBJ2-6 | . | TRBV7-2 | ASSPRTGANVLT